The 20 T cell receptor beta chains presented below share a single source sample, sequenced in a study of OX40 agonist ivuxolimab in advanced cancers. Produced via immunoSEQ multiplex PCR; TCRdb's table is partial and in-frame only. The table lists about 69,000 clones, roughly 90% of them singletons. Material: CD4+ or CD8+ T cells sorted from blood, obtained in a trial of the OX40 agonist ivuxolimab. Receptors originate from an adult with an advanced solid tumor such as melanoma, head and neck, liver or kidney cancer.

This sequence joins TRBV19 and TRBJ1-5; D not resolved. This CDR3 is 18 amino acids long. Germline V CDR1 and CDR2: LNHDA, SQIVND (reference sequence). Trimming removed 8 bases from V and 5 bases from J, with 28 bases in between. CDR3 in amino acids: CASLPMGKGFLLDQPQHF. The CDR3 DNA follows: TGTGCCAGTCTACCAATGGGGAAGGGATTCCTTTTAGATCAGCCCCAGCATTTT.

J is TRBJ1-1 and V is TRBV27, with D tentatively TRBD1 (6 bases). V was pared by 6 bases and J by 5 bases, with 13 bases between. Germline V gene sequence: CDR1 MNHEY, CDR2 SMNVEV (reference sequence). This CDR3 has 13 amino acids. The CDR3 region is CASSPTQGTEAFF. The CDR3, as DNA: TGTGCCAGCAGCCCTACGCAGGGGACTGAAGCTTTCTTT.

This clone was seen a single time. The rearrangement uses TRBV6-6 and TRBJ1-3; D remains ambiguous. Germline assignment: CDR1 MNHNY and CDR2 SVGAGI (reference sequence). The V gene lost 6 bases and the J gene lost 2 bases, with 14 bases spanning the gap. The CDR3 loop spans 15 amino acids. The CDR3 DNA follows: TGTGCCAGCAGACCCTCCCAGGCGGCTGGAAACACCATATATTTT. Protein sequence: CASRPSQAAGNTIYF.

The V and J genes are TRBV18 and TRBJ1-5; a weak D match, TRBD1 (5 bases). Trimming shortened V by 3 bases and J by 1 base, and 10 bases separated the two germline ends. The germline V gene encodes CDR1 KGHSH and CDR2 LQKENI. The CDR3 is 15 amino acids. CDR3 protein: CASSPSRGSNQPQHF. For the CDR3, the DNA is TGTGCCAGCTCACCGAGTCGGGGGAGCAATCAGCCCCAGCATTTT.

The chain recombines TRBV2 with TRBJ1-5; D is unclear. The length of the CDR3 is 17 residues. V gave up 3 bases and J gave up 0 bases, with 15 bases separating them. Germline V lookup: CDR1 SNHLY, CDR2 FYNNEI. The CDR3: CASSDSQATHSNQPQHF. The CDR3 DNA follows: TGTGCCAGCAGTGACTCCCAGGCGACCCATAGCAATCAGCCCCAGCATTTT.

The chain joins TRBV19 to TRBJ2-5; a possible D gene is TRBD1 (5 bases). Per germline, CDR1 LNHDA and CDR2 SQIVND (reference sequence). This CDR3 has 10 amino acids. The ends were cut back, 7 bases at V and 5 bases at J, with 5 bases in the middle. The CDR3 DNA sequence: TGTGCCAGTAAGGGGGAGACCCAGTACTTC. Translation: CASKGETQYF.

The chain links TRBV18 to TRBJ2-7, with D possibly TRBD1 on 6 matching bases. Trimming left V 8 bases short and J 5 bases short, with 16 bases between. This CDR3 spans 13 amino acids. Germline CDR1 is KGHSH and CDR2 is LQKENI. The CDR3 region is CASAGVLEDEQYF. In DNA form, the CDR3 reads TGTGCCAGCGCAGGGGTCCTTGAAGACGAGCAGTACTTC. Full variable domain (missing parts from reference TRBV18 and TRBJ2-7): NAGVMQNPRHLVRRRGQEARLRCSPMKGHSHVYWYRQLPEEGLKFMVYLQKENIIDESGMPKERFSAEFPKEGPSILRIQQVVRGDSAAYFCASAGVLEDEQYFGPGTRLTVT.

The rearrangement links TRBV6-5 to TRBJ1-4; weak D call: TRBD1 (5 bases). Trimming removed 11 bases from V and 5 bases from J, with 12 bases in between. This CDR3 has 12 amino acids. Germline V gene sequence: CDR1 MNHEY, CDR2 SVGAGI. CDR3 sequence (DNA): TGTGCCGCCGGGGGGAGAAATGAAAAACTGTTTTTT. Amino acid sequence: CAAGGRNEKLFF.

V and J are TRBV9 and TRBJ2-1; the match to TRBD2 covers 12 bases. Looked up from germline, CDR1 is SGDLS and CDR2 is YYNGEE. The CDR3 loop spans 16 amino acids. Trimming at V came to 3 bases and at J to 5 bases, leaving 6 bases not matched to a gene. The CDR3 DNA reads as TGTGCCAGCAGCGCCCCGGGACTAGCGGGTCACAATGAGCAGTTCTTC. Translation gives CASSAPGLAGHNEQFF.

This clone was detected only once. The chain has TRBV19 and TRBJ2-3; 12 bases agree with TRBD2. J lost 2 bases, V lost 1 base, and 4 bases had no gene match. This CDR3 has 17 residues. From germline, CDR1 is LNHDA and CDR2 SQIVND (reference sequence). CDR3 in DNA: TGTGCCAGTAGTATAGGTGGACTAGCGGGATCCACAGATACGCAGTATTTT. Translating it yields CASSIGGLAGSTDTQYF.

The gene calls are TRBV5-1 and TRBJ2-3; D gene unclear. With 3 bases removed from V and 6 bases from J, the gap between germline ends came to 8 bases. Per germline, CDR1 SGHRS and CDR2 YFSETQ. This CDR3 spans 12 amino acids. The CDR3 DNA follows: TGCGCCAGCAGCTCAAATTTGGATACGCAGTATTTT. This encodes CASSSNLDTQYF.

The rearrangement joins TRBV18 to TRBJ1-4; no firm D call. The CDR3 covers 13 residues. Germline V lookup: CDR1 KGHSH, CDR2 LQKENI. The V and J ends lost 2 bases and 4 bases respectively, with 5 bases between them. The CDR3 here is CASSPGNNEKLFF. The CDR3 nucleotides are TGTGCCAGCTCACCAGGGAATAATGAAAAACTGTTTTTT.

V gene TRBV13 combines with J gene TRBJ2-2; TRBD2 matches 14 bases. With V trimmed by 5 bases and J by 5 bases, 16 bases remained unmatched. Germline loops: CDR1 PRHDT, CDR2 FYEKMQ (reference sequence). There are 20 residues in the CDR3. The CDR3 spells CASSAALSGLAGAWTGELFF. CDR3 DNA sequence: TGTGCCAGCAGCGCCGCTCTCTCGGGACTAGCGGGAGCCTGGACCGGGGAGCTGTTTTTT.

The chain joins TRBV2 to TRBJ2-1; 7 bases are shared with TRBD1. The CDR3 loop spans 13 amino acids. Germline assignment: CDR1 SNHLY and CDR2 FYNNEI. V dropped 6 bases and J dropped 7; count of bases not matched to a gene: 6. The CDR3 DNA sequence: TGTGCCAGCAGGGTGACAGGGACGAATGAGCAGTTCTTC. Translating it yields CASRVTGTNEQFF.

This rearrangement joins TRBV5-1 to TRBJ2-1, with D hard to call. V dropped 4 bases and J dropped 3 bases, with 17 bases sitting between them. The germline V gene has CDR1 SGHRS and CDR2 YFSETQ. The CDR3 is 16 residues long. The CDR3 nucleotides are TGCGCCAGCAGCGGGTCGTGGCGGAAGAACTACAATGAGCAGTTCTTC. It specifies CASSGSWRKNYNEQFF.

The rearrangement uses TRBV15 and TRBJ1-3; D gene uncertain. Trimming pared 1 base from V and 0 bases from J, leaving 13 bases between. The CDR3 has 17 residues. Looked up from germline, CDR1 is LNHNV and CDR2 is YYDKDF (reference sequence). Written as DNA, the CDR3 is TGTGCCACCAGCAGAGGAAAAGCACCCAGCTCTGGAAACACCATATATTTT. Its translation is CATSRGKAPSSGNTIYF.

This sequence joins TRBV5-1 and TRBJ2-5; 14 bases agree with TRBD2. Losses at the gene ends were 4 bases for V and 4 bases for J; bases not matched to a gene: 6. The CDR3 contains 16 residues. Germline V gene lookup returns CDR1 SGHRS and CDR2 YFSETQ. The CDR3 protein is CASSQGLAGVGETQYF. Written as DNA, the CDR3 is TGCGCCAGCAGCCAGGGACTAGCGGGAGTAGGAGAGACCCAGTACTTC.

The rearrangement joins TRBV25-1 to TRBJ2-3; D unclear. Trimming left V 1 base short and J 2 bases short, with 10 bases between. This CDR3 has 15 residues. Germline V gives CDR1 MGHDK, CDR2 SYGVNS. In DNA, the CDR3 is TGTGCCAGCAGTGAATGGCCAGGAGCCACAGATACGCAGTATTTT. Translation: CASSEWPGATDTQYF.

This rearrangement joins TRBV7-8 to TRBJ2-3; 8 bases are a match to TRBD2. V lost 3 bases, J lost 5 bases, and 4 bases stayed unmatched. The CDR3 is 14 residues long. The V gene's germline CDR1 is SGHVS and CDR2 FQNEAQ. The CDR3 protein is CASSFREGVDTQYF. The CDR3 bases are TGTGCCAGCAGCTTTCGGGAGGGGGTAGATACGCAGTATTTT.

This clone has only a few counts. Here the CDR3 DNA reads TGTGCCACTCATGGGACAGTACAAGAGACCCAGTACTTC. The encoded protein is CATHGTVQETQYF. This chain uses TRBV15 with TRBJ2-5; 7 nucleotides match TRBD1. The CDR3 covers 13 residues. Germline V gene lookup returns CDR1 LNHNV and CDR2 YYDKDF (reference sequence). J lost 2 bases, V lost 9 bases, and 6 bases had no gene match.